This T cell receptor (beta chain) is drawn from a study of cytomegalovirus exposure and HLA in healthy donors. About this clone: The antigen is unknown.

PCR involved 60 Vbeta and 13 Jbeta primers. The assay was immunoSEQ multiplex PCR, and TCRdb's table has in-frame clones only and misses some. The sample consists of about 190,000 clones, approximately 84% of them appearing once. Regarding the study as a whole: Sequencing artifact likely explains a cluster of highly shared sequence variants. The authors later found HLA-associated TCR beta chains more clonally expanded than equally common others.

The ends were cut back, 0 bases at V and 0 bases at J, with 11 bases in the middle. The CDR3 consists of 16 residues. Germline loops: CDR1 KGHSH, CDR2 LQKENI. The receptor's source is a woman aged 45 to 65 in good health and CMV-seropositive. Sequencing input: PBMCs. The chain uses TRBV18 and TRBJ1-2; the D is unclear. The chain's CDR3 is CASSPPGSGANYGYTF. CDR3 coding DNA: TGTGCCAGCTCACCACCGGGTTCCGGGGCTAACTATGGCTACACCTTC. The complete variable domain, with remaining parts taken from reference TRBV18 and TRBJ1-2, reads NAGVMQNPRHLVRRRGQEARLRCSPMKGHSHVYWYRQLPEEGLKFMVYLQKENIIDESGMPKERFSAEFPKEGPSILRIQQVVRGDSAAYFCASSPPGSGANYGYTFGSGTRLTVV.